This TCR beta chain was retrieved from a study of cytomegalovirus exposure and HLA in healthy donors listed by TCRdb under 2017. Regarding the complete study: In an earlier analysis of some 610 of the donors, approximately 300 Gb of sequence data and 90 million to 120 million unique TCR beta sequences from about 179 million T cells were reported. In addition to the first cohort of 666 subjects, a separate validation cohort of 100 to 150 different subjects was used. The study used immunosequencing to profile the T cell repertoires of 670 or so subjects and linked those repertoires to cytomegalovirus serostatus. In an earlier analysis of roughly 600 of the donors, high-throughput TCR beta sequencing was used to judge whether each TCR beta V gene segment behaved as functional or pseudogenic. An early release covering roughly 640 HLA-typed donors comprised roughly 300 gigabases of sequencing data and roughly 85 million unique TCR sequences. Donor age, sex, ethnicity and CMV serostatus were collected together with the repertoire data. Typing coverage differed by locus: A, B, C, DRB1 and DQB1 were typed in about 629-630 donors, DQA1 in around 500, DPA1 in approximately 610, and DPB1 in approximately 450. The later analysis used no new phenotypic data to find candidate immune exposures, relying instead on TCR beta sequences and their occurrence across donors. HLA typing covered class I and class II loci at four-digit resolution. Every repertoire in the discovery cohort had been generated on one and the same sequencing platform. In a later genetic analysis, genome-wide SNP genotypes for about 60% of the 666 donors were used, and that subset was treated as a discovery cohort. To study patterns of TCR occurrence, a later analysis re-analyzed previously published TCR beta repertoires from 600 to 750 donors and added high-resolution HLA genotyping. The study aimed to test whether signatures of past pathogen exposure could be identified by cataloging public T cell receptors. Roughly five DR-DQ haplotypes were handled as single units for association and clustering, since linkage in the cohort was strong. Among a few hundred genotyped donors of the cohort, an average of around 240,000 unique TCR beta nucleotide sequences were sequenced per donor, around 20% of them non-productive. The genetic ancestry cluster associated with self-reported Caucasian donors included over 80% of the roughly 390 genotyped donors. To predict cytomegalovirus infection status, the study combined high-throughput TCR immunosequencing, statistical association of individual TCRs with disease status, and machine learning.

As regards this clone: What this receptor recognizes is not known. It has no much larger one-base neighbor in the sample; base qualities were not kept.

Sequences SGHNT (CDR1) and YYREEE (CDR2) are obtained from the germline V gene (reference sequence). CDR3 length: 15 amino acids, cysteine to phenylalanine. Only the CDR3 DNA stays, 45 bases, in frame from base 1. Trimming takes 4 bases off V and 2 bases off J; junction bases not matched to a gene: 5. Library construction relied on the immunoSEQ multiplex PCR assay. The multiplex PCR relied on a mix of 60 forward primers for TCR Vbeta segments and 13 reverse primers for TCR Jbeta segments. A multiplex PCR assay on genomic DNA amplified the CDR3 region of rearranged TCR beta genes. The Illumina HiSeq System was used to sequence the amplified TCR beta libraries as 87-base-pair reads. On the authors' methods: A later analysis tallied roughly 78 million unique TCR beta chains across the 666 repertoires, and around 12 million of those chains were shared by two or more donors. Raw reads were error-corrected and collapsed into unique sequences by a nearest-neighbor algorithm in which closely related sequences were merged to remove PCR and sequencing errors. CDR3 sequences were aligned to IMGT reference sequences to assign V, D and J gene segments. For a sequence to be retained, at least a six-nucleotide match to both a V gene segment and a J gene segment was required. A rearrangement counted as productive if the CDR3 had no stop codons and remained in frame with V and J, and every other rearrangement counted as non-productive. CDR3 was defined by IMGT convention, running from the second conserved V-encoded cysteine to the conserved J-encoded phenylalanine. In an earlier analysis of around 600 of the donors, sequences lacking an unambiguous match to a single V gene segment were excluded. An earlier analysis of several hundred of the donors classified V segments as functional when productive rearrangements were above 56.7% and as segregating when the standard deviation between donors was above 5%. A statistical classification framework was built to diagnose cytomegalovirus status from the catalog of TCR beta chain sequences. V and J gene assignment, in a later analysis, came from comparing TCR nucleotide sequences with IMGT/GENE-DB human TR gene sequences. The TCRdist pipeline was used in a later analysis to assign CDR3 sequences and most-parsimonious VDJ recombination scenarios. A later analysis defined each TCR beta chain by its CDR3 amino acid sequence plus V-gene family, and excluded reads lacking a unique V-gene family. In a later analysis, fewer than 600 highly shared, low-generation-probability nucleotide sequences were removed to address suspected cross-contamination and a sequencing artifact. A later analysis calculated a clonal expansion index for each public chain from normalized within-repertoire ranks of inferred template counts. In a later analysis, generation probabilities were computed with a VDJ recombination model fitted to out-of-frame rearrangements, and the resulting probabilities were checked against IGoR. In a later analysis, hypergeometric tests were used to score TCR-TCR, TCR-HLA and TCR-CMV co-occurrence, with a repertoire-size bias correction applied to TCR pairs. In a later analysis, false discovery rates were estimated by permuting HLA or CMV assignments 20 times. In a later analysis, co-occurring TCRs were grouped using DBSCAN, with TCRdist sequence similarity added in when clustering inside HLA-allele-positive subsets. Co-occurrence clustering excluded repertoires with fewer than 30,000 or more than 120,000 public chains, plus five with anomalous nucleotide sharing. TCRdb stores this immuneACCESS table with in-frame sequences only. Part of the clones is absent; in the studies checked, under half of the shortfall reflects unresolved V genes, and no reason is known for the rest. V and J calls and clone size are those listed in that table; D and trimming were worked out from the DNA. Recorded for this sample are 100,000 to 150,000 clones; 70% to 80% of them occurred a single time. The top ten clones comprise about 1.7% of the sample.

On the study overall, not on this receptor specifically: Roughly uniform sequencing depth across donors was assumed in presence/absence analyses, although this assumption may not hold. Because HLA typing was unavailable for some donors at each locus, only the typed subset was used in association tests. According to a later analysis, parvovirus B19, influenza, CMV and Epstein-Barr virus appeared linked to several top co-occurrence clusters. According to the authors, the approach could potentially be generalized to other disease states and immunological phenotypes. In a later genetic analysis, a missense DCLRE1C variant was associated with V-gene and J-gene trimming of TCR beta chains, and the association was replicated in an independent cohort. A group of highly shared sequence variants was considered likely to be a technical artifact of the sequencing pipeline. A later analysis associated 16,951 TCR beta sequences with specific HLA alleles at a false discovery rate of 0.05. Some IMGT-functional V segments, including TRBV6-2 and TRBV6-3, could not be distinguished by the 87-base-pair reads and were therefore excluded. The only immune exposure information available for the cohort was CMV serostatus. An earlier analysis of approximately 530 of the donors showed that most TCR beta V segments appeared in productive rearrangements either about 87% or about 30% of the time, which broadly matched IMGT annotations. The cohort was sequenced for TCR beta chains only, and without alpha or paired-chain data the features that could be detected were limited. In a later analysis, TCR association rates were found to vary across HLA loci, with the most associated TCRs seen for DRB1 alleles and the fewest for HLA-C alleles. A few of the identified cytomegalovirus-associated TCR beta chains were confirmed in vitro to be specific for cytomegalovirus antigens. In a later analysis, HLA-associated TCR beta chains showed more clonal expansion and lower generation probabilities than non-associated chains that were equally common. The study gave a list of more than 150 TCR beta chains associated with cytomegalovirus. Strong co-occurrence of HLA alleles, especially DR and DQ, made assigning TCR associations to individual alleles difficult. Correlated functional status among segregating V segments might be attributable to linkage disequilibrium, but an unknown experimental factor could not be ruled out. Cytomegalovirus status was reported to be diagnosed by the classifier with high specificity and sensitivity in both the original and validation cohorts. Most TCR sequences were observed very rarely across donors, whereas some public TCRs were present in many individuals. A further reported finding was that TCR beta sequences accurately predicted the HLA-A and HLA-B alleles for most subjects in the first cohort. In a later analysis, most CMV-associated TCR beta chains were found to appear HLA-restricted, with HLA associations seemingly driven largely by CMV exposure. The earlier analysis of a few hundred of the donors excluded seventeen rarely observed V segments, including chromosome 9 orphons, because counts were too low. Compared with the 666-donor mean, donors in an Asian-associated ancestry cluster had fewer N-insertions in productive TCRs, according to a later genetic analysis.

In total, approximately 690 healthy bone marrow donors made up the cohort. Cohort members were all nominally healthy when sampled, although unrecorded immune exposures were likely present. The donor was CMV seronegative and belonged to the group of around 400 seronegative cohort members. Every donor gave a peripheral blood sample, and the peripheral blood mononuclear cells from that sample were used for TCR beta sequencing. The Qiagen DNeasy Blood Extraction Kit was used to extract genomic DNA from the blood cell samples. This sequence was found in a woman in her fifties or sixties in good health and CMV-seronegative. The material sequenced was PBMCs. Recombination connected TRBV5-4 to TRBJ2-2; TRBD2 lines up with 7 middle nucleotides. This receptor has the CDR3 CASSPGEGNTGELFF. At the DNA level, the sequence is TGTGCCAGCAGCCCCGGGGAGGGTAACACCGGGGAGCTGTTTTTT. The full variable domain, completed from the reference TRBV5-4 and TRBJ2-2 proteins outside the CDR3, reads ETGVTQSPTHLIKTRGQQVTLRCSSQSGHNTVSWYQQALGQGPQFIFQYYREEENGRGNFPPRFSGLQFPNYSSELNVNALELDDSALYLCASSPGEGNTGELFFGEGSRLTVL.